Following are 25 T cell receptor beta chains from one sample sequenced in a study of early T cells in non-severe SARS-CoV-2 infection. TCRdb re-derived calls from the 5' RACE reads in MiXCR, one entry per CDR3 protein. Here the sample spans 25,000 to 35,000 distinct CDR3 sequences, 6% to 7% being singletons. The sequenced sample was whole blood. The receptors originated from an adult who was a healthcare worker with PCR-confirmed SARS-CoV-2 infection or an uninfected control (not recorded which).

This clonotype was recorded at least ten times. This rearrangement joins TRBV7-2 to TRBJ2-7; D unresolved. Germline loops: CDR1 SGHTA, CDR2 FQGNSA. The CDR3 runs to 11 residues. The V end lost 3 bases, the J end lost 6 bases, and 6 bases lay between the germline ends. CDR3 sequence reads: CASSFWGEQYF. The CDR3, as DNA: TGTGCCAGCAGCTTTTGGGGCGAGCAGTACTTC. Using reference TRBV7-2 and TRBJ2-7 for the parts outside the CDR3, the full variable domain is GAGVSQSPSNKVTEKGKDVELRCDPISGHTALYWYRQSLGQGLEFLIYFQGNSAPDKSGLPSDRFSAERTGGSVSTLTIQRTQQEDSAVYLCASSFWGEQYFGPGTRLTVT.

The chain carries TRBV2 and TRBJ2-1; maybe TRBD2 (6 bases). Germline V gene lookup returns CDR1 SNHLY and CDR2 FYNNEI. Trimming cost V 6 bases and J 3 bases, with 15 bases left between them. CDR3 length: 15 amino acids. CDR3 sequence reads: CASRKVGGSYNEQFF. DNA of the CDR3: TGTGCCAGCAGGAAGGTGGGAGGAAGCTACAATGAGCAGTTCTTC.

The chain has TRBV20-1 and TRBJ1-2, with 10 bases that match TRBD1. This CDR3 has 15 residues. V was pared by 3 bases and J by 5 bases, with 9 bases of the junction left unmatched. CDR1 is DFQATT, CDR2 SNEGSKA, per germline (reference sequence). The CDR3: CSASRDRGLEYGYTF. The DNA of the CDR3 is TGCAGTGCTAGCCGGGACAGGGGCTTGGAGTATGGCTACACCTTC.

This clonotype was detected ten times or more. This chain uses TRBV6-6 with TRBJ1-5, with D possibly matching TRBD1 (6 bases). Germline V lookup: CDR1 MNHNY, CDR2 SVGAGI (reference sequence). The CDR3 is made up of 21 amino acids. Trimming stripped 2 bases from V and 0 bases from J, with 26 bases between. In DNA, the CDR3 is TGTGCCAGCAGTTACAACAGGGTCCTCAACACCCTCCAAAATAGCAATCAGCCCCAGCATTTT. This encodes CASSYNRVLNTLQNSNQPQHF.

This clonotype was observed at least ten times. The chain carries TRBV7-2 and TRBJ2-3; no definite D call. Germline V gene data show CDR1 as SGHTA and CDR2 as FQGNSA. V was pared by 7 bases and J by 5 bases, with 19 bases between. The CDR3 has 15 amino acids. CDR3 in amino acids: CASKPRAIFGDTQYF. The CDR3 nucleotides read TGTGCCAGCAAACCGCGCGCGATTTTTGGAGATACGCAGTATTTT.

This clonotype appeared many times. This CDR3 reads CASRLDKPYEQYF. The CDR3, as DNA: TGTGCCAGCAGGCTTGACAAACCCTACGAGCAGTACTTC. The V and J genes are TRBV28 and TRBJ2-7; D not certain. Germline V gene data show CDR1 as MDHEN and CDR2 as SYDVKM. The CDR3 totals 13 residues. The V end lost 6 bases, the J end lost 2 bases, and 11 bases lay between the germline ends.

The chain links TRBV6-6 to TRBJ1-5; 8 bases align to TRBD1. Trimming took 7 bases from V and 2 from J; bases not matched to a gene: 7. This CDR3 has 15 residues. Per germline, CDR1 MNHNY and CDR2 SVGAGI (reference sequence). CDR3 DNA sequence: TGTGCCAGCACCGACGTGACAGGGGGCAATCAGCCCCAGCATTTT. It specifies CASTDVTGGNQPQHF.

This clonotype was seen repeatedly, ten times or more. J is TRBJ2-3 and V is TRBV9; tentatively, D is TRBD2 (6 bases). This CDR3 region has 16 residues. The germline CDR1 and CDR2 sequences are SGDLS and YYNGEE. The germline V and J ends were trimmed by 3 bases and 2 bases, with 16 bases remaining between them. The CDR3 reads CASSANGDSFTDTQYF. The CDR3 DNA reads TGTGCCAGCAGCGCGAACGGGGACTCATTCACAGATACGCAGTATTTT.

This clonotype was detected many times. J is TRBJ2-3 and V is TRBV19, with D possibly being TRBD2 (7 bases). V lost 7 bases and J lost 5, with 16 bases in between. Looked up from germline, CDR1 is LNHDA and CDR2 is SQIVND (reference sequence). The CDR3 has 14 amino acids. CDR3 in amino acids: CASMPRGAGDTQYF. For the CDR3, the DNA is TGTGCCAGTATGCCACGGGGGGCCGGAGATACGCAGTATTTT.

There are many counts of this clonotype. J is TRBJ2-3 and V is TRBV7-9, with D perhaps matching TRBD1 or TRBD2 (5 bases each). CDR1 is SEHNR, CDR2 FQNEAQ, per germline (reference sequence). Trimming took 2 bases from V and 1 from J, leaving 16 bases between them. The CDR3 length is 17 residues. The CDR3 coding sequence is TGTGCCAGCAGCTTATTGGGGGTAGCTGGCGGCACAGATACGCAGTATTTT. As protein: CASSLLGVAGGTDTQYF.

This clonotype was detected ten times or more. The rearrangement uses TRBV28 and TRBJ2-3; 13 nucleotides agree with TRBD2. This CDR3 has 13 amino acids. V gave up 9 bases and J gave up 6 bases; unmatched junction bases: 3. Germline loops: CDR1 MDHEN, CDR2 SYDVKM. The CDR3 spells CASGLAGVDTQYF. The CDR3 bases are TGTGCCAGTGGACTAGCGGGAGTGGATACGCAGTATTTT.

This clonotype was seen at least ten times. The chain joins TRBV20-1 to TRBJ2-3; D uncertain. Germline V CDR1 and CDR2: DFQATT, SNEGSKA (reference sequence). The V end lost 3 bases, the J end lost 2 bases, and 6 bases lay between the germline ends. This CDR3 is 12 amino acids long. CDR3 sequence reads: CSARPNTDTQYF. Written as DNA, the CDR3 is TGCAGTGCTAGGCCCAACACAGATACGCAGTATTTT.

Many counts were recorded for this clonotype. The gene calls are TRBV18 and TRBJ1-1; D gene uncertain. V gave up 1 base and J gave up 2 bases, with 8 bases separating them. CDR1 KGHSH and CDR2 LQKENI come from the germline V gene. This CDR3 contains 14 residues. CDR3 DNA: TGTGCCAGCTCACCACAAAACGCTAACACTGAAGCTTTCTTT. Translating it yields CASSPQNANTEAFF. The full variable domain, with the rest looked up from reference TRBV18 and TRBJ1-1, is NAGVMQNPRHLVRRRGQEARLRCSPMKGHSHVYWYRQLPEEGLKFMVYLQKENIIDESGMPKERFSAEFPKEGPSILRIQQVVRGDSAAYFCASSPQNANTEAFFGQGTRLTVV.

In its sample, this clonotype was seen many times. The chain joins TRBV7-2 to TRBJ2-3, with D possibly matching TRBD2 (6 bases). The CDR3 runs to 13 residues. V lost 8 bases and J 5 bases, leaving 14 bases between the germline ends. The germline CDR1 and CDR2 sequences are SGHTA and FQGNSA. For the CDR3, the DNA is TGTGCCAGCCTCATGGGGGGTGGAGATACGCAGTATTTT. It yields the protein CASLMGGGDTQYF.

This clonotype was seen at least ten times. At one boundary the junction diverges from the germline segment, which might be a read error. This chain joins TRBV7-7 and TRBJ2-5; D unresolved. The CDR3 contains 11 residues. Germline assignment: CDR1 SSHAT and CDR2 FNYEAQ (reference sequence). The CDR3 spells CASSSSETQYF. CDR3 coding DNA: TGTGCTAGCAGCTCCTCCGAGACCCAGTACTTC.

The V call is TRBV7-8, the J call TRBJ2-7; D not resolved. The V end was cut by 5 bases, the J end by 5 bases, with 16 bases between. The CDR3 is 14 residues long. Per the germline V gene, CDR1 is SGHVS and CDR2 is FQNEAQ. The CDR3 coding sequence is TGTGCCAGCAGCCCCGGTCCGCGGTTCGACGAGCAGTACTTC. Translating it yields CASSPGPRFDEQYF.

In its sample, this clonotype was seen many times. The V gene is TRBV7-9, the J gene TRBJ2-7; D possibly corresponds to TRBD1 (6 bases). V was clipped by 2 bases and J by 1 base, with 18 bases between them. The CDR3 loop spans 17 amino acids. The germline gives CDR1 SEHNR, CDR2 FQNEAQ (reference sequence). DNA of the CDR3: TGTGCCAGCAGCTTAAGAGGACAGACCAAACCTTCCTACGAGCAGTACTTC. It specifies CASSLRGQTKPSYEQYF.

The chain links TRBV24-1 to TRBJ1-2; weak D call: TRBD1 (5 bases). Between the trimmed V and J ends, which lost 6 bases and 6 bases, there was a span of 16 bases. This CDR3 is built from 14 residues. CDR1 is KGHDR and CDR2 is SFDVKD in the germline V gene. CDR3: CATSPDSTRNGYTF. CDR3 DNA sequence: TGTGCCACCAGTCCCGACAGTACCCGGAATGGCTACACCTTC.

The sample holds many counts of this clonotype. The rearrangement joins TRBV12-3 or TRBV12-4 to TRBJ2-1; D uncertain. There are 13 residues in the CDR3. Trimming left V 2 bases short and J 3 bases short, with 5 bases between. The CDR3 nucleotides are TGTGCCAGCAGTTTACGACTCTACAATGAGCAGTTCTTC. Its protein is CASSLRLYNEQFF.

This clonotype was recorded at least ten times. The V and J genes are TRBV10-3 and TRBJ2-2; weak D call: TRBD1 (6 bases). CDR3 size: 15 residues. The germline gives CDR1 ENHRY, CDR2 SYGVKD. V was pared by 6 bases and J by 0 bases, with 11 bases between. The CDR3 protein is CAIRKDRPNTGELFF. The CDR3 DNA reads TGTGCCATCAGGAAGGACAGACCGAACACCGGGGAGCTGTTTTTT.

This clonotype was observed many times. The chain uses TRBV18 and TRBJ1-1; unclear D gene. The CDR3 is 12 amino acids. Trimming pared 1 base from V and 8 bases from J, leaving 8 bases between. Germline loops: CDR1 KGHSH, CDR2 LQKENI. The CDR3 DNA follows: TGTGCCAGCTCACCACGACCAGGCGAAGCTTTCTTT. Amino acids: CASSPRPGEAFF.

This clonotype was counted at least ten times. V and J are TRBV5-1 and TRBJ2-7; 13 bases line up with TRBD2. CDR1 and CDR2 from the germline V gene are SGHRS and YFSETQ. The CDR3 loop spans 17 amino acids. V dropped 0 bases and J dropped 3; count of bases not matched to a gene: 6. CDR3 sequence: CASSLARTSGGGYEQYF. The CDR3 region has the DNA TGCGCCAGCAGCTTGGCAAGGACTAGCGGGGGAGGCTACGAGCAGTACTTC.

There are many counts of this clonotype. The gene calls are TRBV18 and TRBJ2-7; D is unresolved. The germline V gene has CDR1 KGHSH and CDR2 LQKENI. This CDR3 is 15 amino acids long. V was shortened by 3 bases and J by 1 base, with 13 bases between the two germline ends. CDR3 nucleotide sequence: TGTGCCAGCTCACCTGGAACGGTCTCATCCTACGAGCAGTACTTC. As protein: CASSPGTVSSYEQYF.

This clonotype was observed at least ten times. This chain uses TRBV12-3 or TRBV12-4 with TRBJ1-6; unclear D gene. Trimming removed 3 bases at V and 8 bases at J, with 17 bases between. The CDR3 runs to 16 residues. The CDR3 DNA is TGTGCCAGCAGTTTCGCCCCAGCGATGTTCGATTCACCCCTCCACTTT. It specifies CASSFAPAMFDSPLHF.

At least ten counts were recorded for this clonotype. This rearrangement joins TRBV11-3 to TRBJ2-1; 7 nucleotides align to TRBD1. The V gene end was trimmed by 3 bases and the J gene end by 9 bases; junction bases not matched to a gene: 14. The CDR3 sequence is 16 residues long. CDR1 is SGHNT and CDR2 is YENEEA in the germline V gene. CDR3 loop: CASSLFGTEGRTEQFF. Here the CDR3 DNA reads TGTGCCAGCAGCTTGTTCGGGACAGAAGGACGGACTGAGCAGTTCTTC.